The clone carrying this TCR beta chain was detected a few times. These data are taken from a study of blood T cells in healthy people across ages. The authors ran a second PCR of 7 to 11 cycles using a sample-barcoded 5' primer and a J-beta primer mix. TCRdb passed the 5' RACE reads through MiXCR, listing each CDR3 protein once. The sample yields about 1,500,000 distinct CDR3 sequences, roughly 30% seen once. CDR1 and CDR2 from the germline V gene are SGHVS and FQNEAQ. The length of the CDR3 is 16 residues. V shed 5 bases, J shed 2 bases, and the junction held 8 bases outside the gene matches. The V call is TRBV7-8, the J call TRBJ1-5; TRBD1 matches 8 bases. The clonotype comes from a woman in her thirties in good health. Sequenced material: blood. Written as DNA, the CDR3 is TGTGCCAGCAGCCCGAGACAGGGGACGGGCAATCAGCCCCAGCATTTT. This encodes CASSPRQGTGNQPQHF.